The rows below give T cell receptor beta chains drawn from one sample of a study of cytomegalovirus exposure and HLA in healthy donors. Sequencing used immunoSEQ multiplex PCR; TCRdb keeps in-frame clones, though not all of them. This sample has 180,000 or so clones; roughly 85% occur once, and the top ten carry around 15%. The sequenced sample was PBMCs. The receptors stem from a man aged 50-60 years in good health and CMV-seropositive. CDR3s include the opening cysteine and the closing phenylalanine or tryptophan. Each record gives: V gene, J gene, D gene, clone size, CDR3 DNA, CDR3 protein. A D gene is named only where the DNA matches it firmly. The size field is filled for only some rows; it gives once, few, many or a size class.

>TRBV5-1|TRBJ2-5|TRBD1|-
TGCGCCAGCAGCCCCGACAGGGGAGCATCTGGGGAGACCCAGTACTTC
CASSPDRGASGETQYF
>TRBV6-6|TRBJ1-5|-|-
TGTGCCAGCAGTTACTTCGGGCAGCCCCAGCATTTT
CASSYFGQPQHF
>TRBV7-7|TRBJ2-1|-|-
TGTGCCAGCAGCGCAGGACAATACAATGAGCAGTTCTTC
CASSAGQYNEQFF
>TRBV4-3|TRBJ2-2|-|once
TGCGCCAGCAGCCGAGCAGCGATGGGCGGGGCGAACACCGGGGAGCTGTTTTTT
CASSRAAMGGANTGELFF
>TRBV7-2|TRBJ2-5|-|once
TGTGCCAGCAGCTTAGCGCGGGTTCGGGGCCAAGAGACCCAGTACTTC
CASSLARVRGQETQYF
>TRBV2|TRBJ1-5|-|-
TGTGCCAGCAGTGAAAGGAGGTGGAATCAGCCCCAGCATTTT
CASSERRWNQPQHF
>TRBV18|TRBJ1-1|-|few
TGTGCCAGCTCACCCCAACAGGGTTGGTCGGACACTGAAGCTTTCTTT
CASSPQQGWSDTEAFF
>TRBV4-1|TRBJ2-1|TRBD1|-
TGCGCCAGCAGCCAAGATTGGACAGGGGCCTACAATGAGCAGTTCTTC
CASSQDWTGAYNEQFF
>TRBV6-5|TRBJ1-3|TRBD1|once
TGTGCCAGCAGAACGAGGACAGGGGCTGGAAACACCATATATTTT
CASRTRTGAGNTIYF
>TRBV6-6|TRBJ1-1|-|-
TGTGCCAGCAGTTACTTGGCAGGGCTAAGGAACACTGAAGCTTTCTTT
CASSYLAGLRNTEAFF
>TRBV7-2|TRBJ1-4|-|-
TGTGCCAGCAGCTTATCAGGGGACAATGAAAAACTGTTTTTT
CASSLSGDNEKLFF
>TRBV5-4|TRBJ1-4|-|-
TGTGCCAGCAGCGCCGGGACAAAAGGAAAGGAAAAACTGTTTTTT
CASSAGTKGKEKLFF
>TRBV30|TRBJ1-1|-|-
TGTGCCTGTTTCACGGGGTTCGCTGAAGCTTTCTTT
CACFTGFAEAFF
>TRBV15|TRBJ1-5|-|-
TGTGCCACCAGCAGTGGGGGGATCCAGCCCCAGCATTTT
CATSSGGIQPQHF
>TRBV11-2|TRBJ2-7|-|-
TGTGCCAGCAGCTTAGCCCGGACAGACGAGCAGTACTTC
CASSLARTDEQYF
>TRBV11-1|TRBJ2-7|-|-
TGTGCCAGCAGGTTGACAGACCTAGGGGAGCAGTACTTC
CASRLTDLGEQYF
>TRBV6-5|TRBJ1-1|-|-
TGTGCCAGCGATGACAAAATGAACACTGAAGCTTTCTTT
CASDDKMNTEAFF
>TRBV6-5|TRBJ1-6|-|-
TGTGCCAGCAGTTACACCTCCTCCGGGACACATTCACCCCTCCACTTT
CASSYTSSGTHSPLHF
>TRBV7-2|TRBJ2-3|-|-
TGTGCCAGCAGCTTAAAGTTCAAGCGCTACGCAGATACGCAGTATTTT
CASSLKFKRYADTQYF
>TRBV10-3|TRBJ1-1|-|-
TGTGCCACCAAAGCGATGCCCGTGGGGGCGAACACTGAAGCTTTCTTT
CATKAMPVGANTEAFF
>TRBV2|TRBJ2-7|-|once
TGTGCCAGCAGTGACGGCAGGGGAAGGGAGCAGTACTTC
CASSDGRGREQYF
>TRBV25-1|TRBJ2-5|TRBD2|once
TGTGCCAGCAGTGCACCGGGACTAAACTCGGCAGAGACCCAGTACTTC
CASSAPGLNSAETQYF
>TRBV5-8|TRBJ1-5|-|few
TGTGCCAGCAGCCAAGATTACGGGGGCAATCAGCCCCAGCATTTT
CASSQDYGGNQPQHF
>TRBV5-7|TRBJ2-2|-|-
TGTGCCAGCAGCTTGGGGGCCAGTACCGGGGAGCTGTTTTTT
CASSLGASTGELFF
>TRBV5-6|TRBJ1-3|-|-
TGTGCCAGCAGTCAGTACTCTGGAAACACCATATATTTT
CASSQYSGNTIYF
>TRBV4-2|TRBJ2-7|-|-
TGTGCCAGCAGCCAAGACGGTGCGCAGACATTCTACGAGCAGTACTTC
CASSQDGAQTFYEQYF
>TRBV7-8|TRBJ2-5|TRBD2|-
TGTGCCAGCAGCTTAGGGGTAGCGGGGCGAGAGACCCAGTACTTC
CASSLGVAGRETQYF
>TRBV2|TRBJ1-2|-|-
TGTGCCAGCAGTGAAGCGCCAGGGGATGGCTACACCTTC
CASSEAPGDGYTF
>TRBV28|TRBJ2-7|-|once
TGTGCCAGCAGTTCCGGGTCAGGGTCCTCCTACGAGCAGTACTTC
CASSSGSGSSYEQYF
>TRBV6-5|TRBJ2-3|-|-
TGTGCCAGCAGTTATCGGACAACAGATACGCAGTATTTT
CASSYRTTDTQYF
>TRBV2|TRBJ1-2|TRBD1|few
TGTGCCAGCAGTGACGGGACAGGGACGATTTCGGGAGGCTACACCTTC
CASSDGTGTISGGYTF
>TRBV27|TRBJ2-3|-|-
TGTGCCAGCAGTTTGGGGCTGGCCACAGATACGCAGTATTTT
CASSLGLATDTQYF
>TRBV4-3|TRBJ2-6|-|-
TGCGCCAGCAGCCAAGATCTAGGAGGGTGGGCCAACGTCCTGACTTTC
CASSQDLGGWANVLTF
>TRBV28|TRBJ1-1|-|few
TGTGCCAGCTGGTCAACCGGGTTGAACACTGAAGCTTTCTTT
CASWSTGLNTEAFF
>TRBV27|TRBJ1-4|-|once
TGTGCCAGCAGTTTAACTGGACAGCCAACTAATGAAAAACTGTTTTTT
CASSLTGQPTNEKLFF
>TRBV4-1|TRBJ1-5|-|-
TGCGCCAGCAGCCAAGATCTTTCATTCAGGATCCTACAATCAGCCCAGCATTTT
CASSQDLSFRILQSAQHF
>TRBV2|TRBJ1-4|-|-
TGTGCCAGCCTTAAGGAGGGCGCAACTAATGAAAAACTGTTTTTT
CASLKEGATNEKLFF